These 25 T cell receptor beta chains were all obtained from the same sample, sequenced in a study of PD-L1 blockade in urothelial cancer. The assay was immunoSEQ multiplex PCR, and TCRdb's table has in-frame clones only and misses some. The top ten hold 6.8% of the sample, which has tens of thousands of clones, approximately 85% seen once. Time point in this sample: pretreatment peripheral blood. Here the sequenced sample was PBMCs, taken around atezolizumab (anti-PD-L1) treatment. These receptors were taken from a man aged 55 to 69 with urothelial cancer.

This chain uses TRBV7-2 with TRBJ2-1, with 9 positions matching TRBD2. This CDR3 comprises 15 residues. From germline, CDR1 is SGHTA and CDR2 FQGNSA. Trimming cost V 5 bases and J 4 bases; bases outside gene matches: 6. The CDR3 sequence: CASSLSGGGYNEQFF. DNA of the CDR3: TGTGCCAGCAGCCTTAGCGGGGGAGGGTACAATGAGCAGTTCTTC.

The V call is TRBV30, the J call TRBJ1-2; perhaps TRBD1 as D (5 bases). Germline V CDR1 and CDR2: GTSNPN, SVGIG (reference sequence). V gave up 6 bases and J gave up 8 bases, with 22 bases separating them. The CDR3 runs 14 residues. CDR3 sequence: CACHFSQGFRGYTF. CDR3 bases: TGTGCCTGCCATTTTTCCCAGGGATTCCGCGGCTACACCTTC.

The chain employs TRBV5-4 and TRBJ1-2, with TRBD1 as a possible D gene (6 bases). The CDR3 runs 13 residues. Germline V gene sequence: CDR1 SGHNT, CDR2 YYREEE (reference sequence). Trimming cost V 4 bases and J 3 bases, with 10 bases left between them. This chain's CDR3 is CASSNRADYGYTF. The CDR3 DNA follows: TGTGCCAGCAGCAACAGGGCTGACTATGGCTACACCTTC.

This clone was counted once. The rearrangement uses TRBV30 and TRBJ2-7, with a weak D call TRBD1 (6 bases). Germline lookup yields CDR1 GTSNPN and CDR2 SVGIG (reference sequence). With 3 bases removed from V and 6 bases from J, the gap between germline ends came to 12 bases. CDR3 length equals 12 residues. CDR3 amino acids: CAWSPQTGEQYF. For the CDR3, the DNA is TGTGCCTGGAGCCCGCAGACAGGCGAGCAGTACTTC.

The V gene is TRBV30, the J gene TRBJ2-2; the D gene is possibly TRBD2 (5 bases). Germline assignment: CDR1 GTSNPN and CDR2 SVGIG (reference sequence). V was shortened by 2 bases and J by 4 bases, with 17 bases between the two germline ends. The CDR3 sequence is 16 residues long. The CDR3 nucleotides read TGTGCCTGGAGTCCCCTTCTCGGGGTCCCCACCGGGGAGCTGTTTTTT. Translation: CAWSPLLGVPTGELFF.

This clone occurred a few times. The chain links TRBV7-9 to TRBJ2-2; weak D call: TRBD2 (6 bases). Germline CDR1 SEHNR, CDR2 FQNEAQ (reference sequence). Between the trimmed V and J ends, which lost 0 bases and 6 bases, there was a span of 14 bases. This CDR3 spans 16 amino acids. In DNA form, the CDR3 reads TGTGCCAGCAGCTTAGCGTCGGGGGAGGCCCCCGGGGAGCTGTTTTTT. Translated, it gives CASSLASGEAPGELFF.

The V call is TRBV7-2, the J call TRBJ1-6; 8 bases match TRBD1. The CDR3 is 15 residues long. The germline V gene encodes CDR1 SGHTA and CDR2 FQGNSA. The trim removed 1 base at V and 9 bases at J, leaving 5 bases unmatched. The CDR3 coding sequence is TGTGCCAGCAGCTTAGGGTCAGGGGGCATTTCACCCCTCCACTTT. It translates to CASSLGSGGISPLHF.

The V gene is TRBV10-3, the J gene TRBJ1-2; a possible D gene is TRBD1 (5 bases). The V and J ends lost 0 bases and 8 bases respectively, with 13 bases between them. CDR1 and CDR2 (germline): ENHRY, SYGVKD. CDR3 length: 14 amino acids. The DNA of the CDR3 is TGTGCCATCAGTGAGTCTGGCAGGGAAACGGGCTACACCTTC. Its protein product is CAISESGRETGYTF.

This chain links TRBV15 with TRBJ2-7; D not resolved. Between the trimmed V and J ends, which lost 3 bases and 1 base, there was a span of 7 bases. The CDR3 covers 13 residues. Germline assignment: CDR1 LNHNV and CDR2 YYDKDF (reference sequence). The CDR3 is CATSSRGSYEQYF. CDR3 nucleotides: TGTGCCACCAGCAGTCGAGGATCCTACGAGCAGTACTTC.

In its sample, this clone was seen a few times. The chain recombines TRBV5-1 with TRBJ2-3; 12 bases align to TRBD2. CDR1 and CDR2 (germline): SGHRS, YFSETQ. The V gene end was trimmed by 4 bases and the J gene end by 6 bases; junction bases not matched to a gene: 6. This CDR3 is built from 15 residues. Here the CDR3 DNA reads TGCGCCAGCAGCAAAATACTAGCGGGGGGTGATACGCAGTATTTT. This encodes CASSKILAGGDTQYF.

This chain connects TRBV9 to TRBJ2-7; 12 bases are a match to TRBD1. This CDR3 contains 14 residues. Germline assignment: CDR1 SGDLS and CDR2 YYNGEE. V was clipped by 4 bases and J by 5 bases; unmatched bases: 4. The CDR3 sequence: CASSLGTGGNEQYF. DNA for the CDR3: TGTGCCAGCAGCCTCGGGACAGGGGGCAACGAGCAGTACTTC.

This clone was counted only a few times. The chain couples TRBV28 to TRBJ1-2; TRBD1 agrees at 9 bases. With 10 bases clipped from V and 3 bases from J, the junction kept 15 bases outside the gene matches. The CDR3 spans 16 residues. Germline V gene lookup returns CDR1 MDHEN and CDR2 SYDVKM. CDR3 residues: CAIRAPTGGKDYGYTF. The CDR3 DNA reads TGTGCCATCCGCGCCCCGACAGGGGGGAAGGACTATGGCTACACCTTC.

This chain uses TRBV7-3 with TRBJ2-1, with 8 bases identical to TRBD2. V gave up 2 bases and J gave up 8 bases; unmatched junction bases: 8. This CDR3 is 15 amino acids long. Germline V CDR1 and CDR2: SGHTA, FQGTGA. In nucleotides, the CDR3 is TGTGCCAGCAGCTTAGTCTCGGGGGGGATCGATGAGCAGTTCTTC. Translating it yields CASSLVSGGIDEQFF.

CDR3 DNA sequence: TGTGCCAGCAGCTTGAGGGACAGGTCCACTGAAGCTTTCTTT. It is translated as CASSLRDRSTEAFF. V usage is TRBV28 and J usage is TRBJ1-1; TRBD1 matches 8 bases. V was clipped by 6 bases and J by 4 bases; unmatched bases: 7. This CDR3 is 14 amino acids long. Germline CDR1 MDHEN, CDR2 SYDVKM.

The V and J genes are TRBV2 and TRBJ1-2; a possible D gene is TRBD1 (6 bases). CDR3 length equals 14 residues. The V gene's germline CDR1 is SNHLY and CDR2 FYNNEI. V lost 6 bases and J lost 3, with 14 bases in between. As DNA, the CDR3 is TGTGCCAGCAGAAACCAGGGGAATGACTATGGCTACACCTTC. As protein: CASRNQGNDYGYTF.

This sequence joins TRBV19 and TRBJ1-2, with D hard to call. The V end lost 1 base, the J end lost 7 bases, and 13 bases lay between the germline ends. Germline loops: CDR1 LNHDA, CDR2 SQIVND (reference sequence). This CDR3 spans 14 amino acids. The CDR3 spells CASSIVTAQLGYTF. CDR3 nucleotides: TGTGCCAGTAGTATAGTGACTGCCCAACTTGGCTACACCTTC. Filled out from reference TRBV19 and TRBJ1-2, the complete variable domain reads DGGITQSPKYLFRKEGQNVTLSCEQNLNHDAMYWYRQDPGQGLRLIYYSQIVNDFQKGDIAEGYSVSREKKESFPLTVTSAQKNPTAFYLCASSIVTAQLGYTFGSGTRLTVV.

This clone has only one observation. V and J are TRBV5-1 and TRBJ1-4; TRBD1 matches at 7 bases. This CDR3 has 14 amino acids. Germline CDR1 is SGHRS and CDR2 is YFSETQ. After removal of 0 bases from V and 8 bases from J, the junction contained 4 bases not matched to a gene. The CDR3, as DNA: TGCGCCAGCAGCTTGGACAGGGGTGGGGAAAAACTGTTTTTT. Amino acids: CASSLDRGGEKLFF.

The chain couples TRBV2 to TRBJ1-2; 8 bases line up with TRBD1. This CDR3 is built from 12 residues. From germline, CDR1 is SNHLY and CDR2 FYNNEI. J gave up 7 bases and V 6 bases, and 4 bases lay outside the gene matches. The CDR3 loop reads CASSYTGGGYTF. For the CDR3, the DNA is TGTGCCAGCAGCTATACAGGGGGTGGCTACACCTTC.

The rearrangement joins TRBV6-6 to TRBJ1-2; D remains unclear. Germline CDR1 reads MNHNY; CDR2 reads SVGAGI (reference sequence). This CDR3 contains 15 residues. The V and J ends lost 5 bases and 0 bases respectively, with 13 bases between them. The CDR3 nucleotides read TGTGCCAGCAGTGCGACACCTCCAACTAACTATGGCTACACCTTC. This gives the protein CASSATPPTNYGYTF.

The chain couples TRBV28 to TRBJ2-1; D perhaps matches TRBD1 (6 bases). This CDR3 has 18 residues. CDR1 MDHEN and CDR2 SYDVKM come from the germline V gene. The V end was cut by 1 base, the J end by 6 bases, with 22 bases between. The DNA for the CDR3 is TGTGCCAGCAGTTTATCAACAGGGTTAGGGACCTCTCGCAATGAGCAGTTCTTC. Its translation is CASSLSTGLGTSRNEQFF.

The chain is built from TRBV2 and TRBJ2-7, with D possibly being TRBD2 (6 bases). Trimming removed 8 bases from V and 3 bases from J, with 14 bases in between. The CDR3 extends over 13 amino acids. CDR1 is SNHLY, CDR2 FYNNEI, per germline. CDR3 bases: TGTGCCAGCTCAATAGCGGAGAGCTACGAGCAGTACTTC. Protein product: CASSIAESYEQYF. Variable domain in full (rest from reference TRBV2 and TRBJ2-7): EPEVTQTPSHQVTQMGQEVILRCVPISNHLYFYWYRQILGQKVEFLVSFYNNEISEKSEIFDDQFSVERPDGSNFTLKIRSTKLEDSAMYFCASSIAESYEQYFGPGTRLTVT.

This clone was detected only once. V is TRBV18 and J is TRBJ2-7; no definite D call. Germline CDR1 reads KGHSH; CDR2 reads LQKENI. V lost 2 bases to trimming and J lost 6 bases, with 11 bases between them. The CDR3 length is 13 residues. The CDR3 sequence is CASSPSGNREQYF. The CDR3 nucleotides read TGTGCCAGCTCACCATCAGGTAATCGCGAGCAGTACTTC.

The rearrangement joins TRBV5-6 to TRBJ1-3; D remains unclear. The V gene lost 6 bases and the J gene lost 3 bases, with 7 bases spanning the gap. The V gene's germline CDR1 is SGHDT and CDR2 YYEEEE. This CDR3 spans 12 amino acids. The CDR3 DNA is TGTGCCAGCACCAAGCGTGGAAACACCATATATTTT. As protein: CASTKRGNTIYF.

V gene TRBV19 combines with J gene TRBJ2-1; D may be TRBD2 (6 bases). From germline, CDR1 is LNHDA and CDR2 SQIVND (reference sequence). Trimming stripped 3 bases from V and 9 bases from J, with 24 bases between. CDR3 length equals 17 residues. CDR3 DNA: TGTGCCAGTAGTATCACAAGCATTACCGGGGGTAGGGTTGAGCAGTTCTTC. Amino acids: CASSITSITGGRVEQFF.

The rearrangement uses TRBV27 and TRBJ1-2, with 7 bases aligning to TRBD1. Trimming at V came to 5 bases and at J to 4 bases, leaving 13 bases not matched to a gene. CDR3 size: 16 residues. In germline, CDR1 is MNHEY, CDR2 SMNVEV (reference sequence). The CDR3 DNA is TGTGCCAGCAGTCCATCTTATCCGGGACAGCTCTATGGCTACACCTTC. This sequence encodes CASSPSYPGQLYGYTF.